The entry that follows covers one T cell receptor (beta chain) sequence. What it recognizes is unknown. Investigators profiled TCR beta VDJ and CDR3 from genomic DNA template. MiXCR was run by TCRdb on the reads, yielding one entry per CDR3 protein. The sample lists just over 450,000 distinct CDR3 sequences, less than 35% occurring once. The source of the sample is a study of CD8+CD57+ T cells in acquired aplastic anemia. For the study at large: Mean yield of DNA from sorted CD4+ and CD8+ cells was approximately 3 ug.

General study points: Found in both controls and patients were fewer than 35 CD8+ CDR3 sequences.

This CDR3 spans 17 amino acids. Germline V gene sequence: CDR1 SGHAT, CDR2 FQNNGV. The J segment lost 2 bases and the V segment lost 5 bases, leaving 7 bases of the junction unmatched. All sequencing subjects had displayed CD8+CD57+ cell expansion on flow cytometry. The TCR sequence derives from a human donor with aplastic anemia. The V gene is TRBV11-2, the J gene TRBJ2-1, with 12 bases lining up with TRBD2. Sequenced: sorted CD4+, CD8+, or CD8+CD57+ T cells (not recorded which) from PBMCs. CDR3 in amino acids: CASSPTSGRSTYNEQFF. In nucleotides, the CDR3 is TGTGCCAGCAGCCCAACTAGCGGGAGGTCCACCTACAATGAGCAGTTCTTC.